This entry concerns a single TCR beta chain. Under the authors' procedure: The authors estimated nucleated cell counts from reference gene primer amplification. Generated by immunoSEQ multiplex PCR, the TCRdb table keeps only in-frame clones and is missing some. V and J calls and clone size follow that table, whereas D and trimming were derived from the DNA. In the table there are 180,000 or so clones, approximately 88% of which are singletons. The CDR3 loop spans 11 amino acids. The V end lost 8 bases, the J end lost 6 bases, and 7 bases lay between the germline ends. From germline, CDR1 is MNHNY and CDR2 SVGAGI (reference sequence). This entry comes from a study of blood T cell repertoires in COVID-19. Study-wide background: From the United States, Italy and Spain came samples of acute and convalescent COVID-19. PBMCs, B-cell-depleted T cells, or T cells provided the cDNA or gDNA that made up the material.

The V gene is TRBV6-6, the J gene TRBJ2-2; D remains unclear. The source is a man in his forties with acute or convalescent COVID-19. Sequenced sample: peripheral blood. The CDR3 bases are TGTGCCAGCTTCATTGCCGGGGAGCTGTTTTTT. This codes for CASFIAGELFF.